What follows are 20 T cell receptor beta chains derived from one specimen sequenced in a study of shared clonotypes between healthy human individuals. Assay used: immunoSEQ multiplex PCR; TCRdb lists only in-frame clones, some missing. The sample consists of some 380,000 clones, about 96% of them appearing once. Sample: memory CD8+ T cells sorted from blood. Subset in this sample: CD45RO+ cells pooled with CCR7-negative TemRA cells. These receptor sequences come from a man younger than 40 in good health.

Only one count was recorded for this clone. The chain carries TRBV12-5 and TRBJ1-1; the D is unclear. The CDR3 is 12 amino acids. Germline CDR1 reads LGHNT; CDR2 reads FRNRAP. V lost 5 bases and J 7 bases, leaving 11 bases between the germline ends. The CDR3 DNA follows: TGTGCTAGTGGTCCAGGACGAGGTGAAGCTTTCTTT. Translating it yields CASGPGRGEAFF.

This clone has just one count. The rearrangement joins TRBV30 to TRBJ2-3; D might be TRBD1 (6 bases). CDR3 length equals 14 residues. V lost 3 bases and J 6 bases, leaving 16 bases between the germline ends. The germline V gene has CDR1 GTSNPN and CDR2 SVGIG (reference sequence). CDR3 sequence: CAWSTRQVWDTQYF. For the CDR3, the DNA is TGTGCCTGGAGCACACGACAGGTCTGGGATACGCAGTATTTT.

Remarks on this clone: This sample also contains other DNA sequences that code for the same CDR3. This rearrangement joins TRBV29-1 to TRBJ2-3, with D perhaps TRBD1 or TRBD2 (5 bases each). The CDR3 sequence is 12 residues long. The germline V and J ends were trimmed by 6 bases and 0 bases, with 7 bases remaining between them. CDR1 and CDR2 (germline): SQVTM, ANQGSEA. CDR3 DNA: TGCAGCGTCGGGGCTAGCACAGATACGCAGTATTTT. It is translated as CSVGASTDTQYF.

The chain is built from TRBV25-1 and TRBJ2-7; 7 bases match TRBD1. Germline CDR1 reads MGHDK; CDR2 reads SYGVNS. V trimming: 3 bases; J trimming: 1 base; junction bases outside the gene matches: 3. The CDR3 is 14 residues long. The CDR3 loop reads CASSEPGQSYEQYF. The CDR3 nucleotides read TGTGCCAGCAGTGAGCCGGGACAGTCCTACGAGCAGTACTTC.

V and J are TRBV6-5 and TRBJ2-7; 10 bases fit TRBD2. The germline gives CDR1 MNHEY, CDR2 SVGAGI. V trimming: 2 bases; J trimming: 3 bases; junction bases outside the gene matches: 4. This CDR3 spans 15 amino acids. CDR3 in amino acids: CASSYGASGSYEQYF. Here the CDR3 DNA reads TGTGCCAGCAGTTACGGCGCTAGCGGGAGCTACGAGCAGTACTTC.

The gene calls are TRBV6-5 and TRBJ1-2; 7 bases are a match to TRBD1. CDR1 and CDR2 (germline): MNHEY, SVGAGI. This CDR3 is 14 amino acids long. V was clipped by 2 bases and J by 2 bases; unmatched bases: 2. The chain's CDR3 is CASSYDRVNYGYTF. CDR3 in DNA: TGTGCCAGCAGTTACGACAGGGTAAACTATGGCTACACCTTC.

This clone appeared once. The same CDR3 can be traced to other DNA sequences in this sample. This sequence joins TRBV5-6 and TRBJ2-5; D is perhaps TRBD1 or TRBD2 (6 bases each). V was shortened by 3 bases and J by 5 bases, with 11 bases between the two germline ends. Germline values: CDR1 SGHDT, CDR2 YYEEEE. There are 13 residues in the CDR3. The CDR3 DNA reads as TGTGCCAGCAGCTCTCAGGGGAGGGAGACCCAGTACTTC. It yields the protein CASSSQGRETQYF.

The chain combines TRBV28 with TRBJ2-5; 8 bases line up with TRBD1. The germline CDR1 and CDR2 sequences are MDHEN and SYDVKM. V was pared by 1 base and J by 5 bases, with 9 bases of the junction left unmatched. This CDR3 contains 16 residues. CDR3 sequence: CASSLLDRAPGETQYF. The CDR3 DNA is TGTGCCAGCAGTTTATTGGACAGGGCCCCGGGGGAGACCCAGTACTTC.

The V and J genes are TRBV7-9 and TRBJ2-5, with D maybe TRBD1 (6 bases). The CDR3 extends over 16 amino acids. V was clipped by 6 bases and J by 2 bases, with 19 bases between them. CDR1 is SEHNR and CDR2 is FQNEAQ in the germline V gene (reference sequence). This chain's CDR3 is CASSPPPDRPQETQYF. The DNA for the CDR3 is TGTGCCAGCAGTCCCCCCCCGGACAGACCGCAAGAGACCCAGTACTTC.

Concerning this clone: Other nucleotide sequences in the sample specify the same CDR3. V usage is TRBV29-1 and J usage is TRBJ1-2, with D tentatively TRBD1 (6 bases). V lost 6 bases, J lost 4 bases, and 9 bases lay in between. Germline CDR1 reads SQVTM; CDR2 reads ANQGSEA. This CDR3 has 11 residues. This CDR3 reads CSVGGSYGYTF. The CDR3, as DNA: TGCAGCGTAGGGGGGAGCTATGGCTACACCTTC.

This chain uses TRBV6-1 with TRBJ1-5, with TRBD1 as a possible D gene (6 bases). CDR3 length equals 15 residues. The V gene's germline CDR1 is MNHNS and CDR2 SASEGT. Trimming shortened V by 4 bases and J by 3 bases, and 13 bases separated the two germline ends. The CDR3: CASSARDTNNQPQHF. The CDR3, as DNA: TGTGCCAGCAGTGCTCGGGACACTAACAATCAGCCCCAGCATTTT.

The chain couples TRBV6-1 to TRBJ1-5; possible D gene TRBD1, 5 bases. CDR3 length: 16 amino acids. Per germline, CDR1 MNHNS and CDR2 SASEGT. With 2 bases removed from V and 5 bases from J, the gap between germline ends came to 16 bases. CDR3 loop: CASSEFRVVRDQPQHF. The CDR3 nucleotides read TGTGCCAGCAGTGAATTCCGAGTGGTCAGGGATCAGCCCCAGCATTTT.

This rearrangement joins TRBV28 to TRBJ1-2; D perhaps matches TRBD1 (5 bases). The CDR3 is made up of 15 amino acids. Germline loops: CDR1 MDHEN, CDR2 SYDVKM. V shed 6 bases and J shed 1 base, with 15 bases lying between them. Here the CDR3 DNA reads TGTGCCAGCAGGCGCCGGGGCGCGGGTAACTATGGCTACACCTTC. Residues: CASRRRGAGNYGYTF.

The CDR3 loop is CASKSKDRDTEAFF. The CDR3 coding sequence is TGTGCCAGCAAGAGTAAAGACAGGGACACTGAAGCTTTCTTT. V and J are TRBV6-1 and TRBJ1-1; the match to TRBD1 covers 7 bases. Per germline, CDR1 MNHNS and CDR2 SASEGT. The CDR3 spans 14 residues. After removal of 7 bases from V and 3 bases from J, the junction contained 8 bases not matched to a gene.

A single count supports this clone. This chain uses TRBV11-2 with TRBJ2-6; TRBD2 might be the D (5 bases). This CDR3 spans 15 amino acids. Germline loops: CDR1 SGHAT, CDR2 FQNNGV. V lost 4 bases and J lost 0, with 7 bases in between. CDR3 residues: CASSSGGSGANVLTF. The CDR3 DNA reads as TGTGCCAGCAGCTCAGGAGGCTCTGGGGCCAACGTCCTGACTTTC.

The chain combines TRBV25-1 with TRBJ1-1, with D tentatively TRBD1 (5 bases). Germline CDR1 reads MGHDK; CDR2 reads SYGVNS. Trimming took 5 bases from V and 5 from J, leaving 12 bases between them. This CDR3 region has 13 residues. CDR3 protein: CASSPRGGTEAFF. DNA for the CDR3: TGTGCCAGCAGTCCCCGCGGGGGGACTGAAGCTTTCTTT. Looking up the rest from reference TRBV25-1 and TRBJ1-1 gives the full variable domain: EADIYQTPRYLVIGTGKKITLECSQTMGHDKMYWYQQDPGMELHLIHYSYGVNSTEKGDLSSESTVSRIRTEHFPLTLESARPSHTSQYLCASSPRGGTEAFFGQGTRLTVV.

The V gene is TRBV9, the J gene TRBJ2-7; perhaps TRBD2 as D (6 bases). Germline CDR1 reads SGDLS; CDR2 reads YYNGEE. This CDR3 spans 12 amino acids. V was shortened by 4 bases and J by 5 bases, with 10 bases between the two germline ends. DNA of the CDR3: TGTGCCAGCAGCAAAGGAGGGGACGAGCAGTACTTC. Its translation is CASSKGGDEQYF.

Only one count was recorded for this clone. The chain couples TRBV9 to TRBJ2-3, with D possibly being TRBD2 (5 bases). This CDR3 comprises 14 residues. Germline V gene data show CDR1 as SGDLS and CDR2 as YYNGEE. V was shortened by 4 bases and J by 0 bases, with 9 bases between the two germline ends. In nucleotides, the CDR3 is TGTGCCAGCAGCCAGGAGGCGAGCACAGATACGCAGTATTTT. Its translation: CASSQEASTDTQYF.

Points on this clone: The junction departs from the called germline gene at one end, perhaps through a read error. The chain has TRBV19 and TRBJ2-7; D ambiguous. Looked up from germline, CDR1 is LNHDA and CDR2 is SQIVND (reference sequence). This CDR3 spans 14 amino acids. CDR3 sequence: CASSTAGPLYEQYF. For the CDR3, the DNA is TGTGCCAGTAGTACGGCAGGTCCCCTGTACGAGCAATACTTC.

This rearrangement joins TRBV19 to TRBJ1-5, with D maybe TRBD1 (6 bases). Germline CDR1 is LNHDA and CDR2 is SQIVND (reference sequence). V lost 4 bases and J 0 bases, leaving 16 bases between the germline ends. The CDR3 sequence is 17 residues long. The CDR3 nucleotides are TGTGCCAGTAGTAGGGCAGGGAGGGGGTATAGCAATCAGCCCCAGCATTTT. This translates into CASSRAGRGYSNQPQHF.